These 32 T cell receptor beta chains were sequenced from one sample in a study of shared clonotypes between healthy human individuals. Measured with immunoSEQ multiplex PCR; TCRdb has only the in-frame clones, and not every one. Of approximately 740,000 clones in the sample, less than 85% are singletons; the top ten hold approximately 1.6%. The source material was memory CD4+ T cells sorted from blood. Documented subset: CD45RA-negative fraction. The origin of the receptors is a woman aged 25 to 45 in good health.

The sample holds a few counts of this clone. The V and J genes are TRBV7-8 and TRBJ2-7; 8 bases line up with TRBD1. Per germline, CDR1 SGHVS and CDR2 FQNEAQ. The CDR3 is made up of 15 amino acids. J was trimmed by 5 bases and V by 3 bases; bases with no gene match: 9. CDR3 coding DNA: TGTGCCAGCAGCTTCCAACGGACAGGGCGGCACGAGCAGTACTTC. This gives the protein CASSFQRTGRHEQYF.

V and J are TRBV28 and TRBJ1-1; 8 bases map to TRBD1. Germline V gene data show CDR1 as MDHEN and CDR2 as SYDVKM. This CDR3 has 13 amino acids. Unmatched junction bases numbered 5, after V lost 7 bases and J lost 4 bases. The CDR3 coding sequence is TGTGCCAGCATGGGGACAGGCGTCACTGAAGCTTTCTTT. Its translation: CASMGTGVTEAFF.

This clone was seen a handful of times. The CDR3 reads CAWRGLGNQETQYF. CDR3 DNA: TGTGCCTGGAGAGGCCTCGGGAACCAAGAGACCCAGTACTTC. V usage is TRBV30 and J usage is TRBJ2-5; D is perhaps TRBD2 (5 bases). The germline gives CDR1 GTSNPN, CDR2 SVGIG (reference sequence). Trimming took 3 bases from V and 0 from J, leaving 11 bases between them. CDR3 length: 14 amino acids.

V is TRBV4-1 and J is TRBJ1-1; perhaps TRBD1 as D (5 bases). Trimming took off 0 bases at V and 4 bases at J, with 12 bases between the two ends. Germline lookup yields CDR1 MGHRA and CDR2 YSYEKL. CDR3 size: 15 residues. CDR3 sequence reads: CASSQDQGLGTEAFF. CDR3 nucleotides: TGCGCCAGCAGCCAAGACCAGGGCTTGGGCACTGAAGCTTTCTTT.

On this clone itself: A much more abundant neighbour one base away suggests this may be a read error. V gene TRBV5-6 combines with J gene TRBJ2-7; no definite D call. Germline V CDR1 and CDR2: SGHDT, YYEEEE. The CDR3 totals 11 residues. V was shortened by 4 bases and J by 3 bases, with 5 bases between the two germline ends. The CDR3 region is CASSQHYEQYF. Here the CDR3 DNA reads TGTGCCAGCAGCCAACACTACGAGCAGTACTTC.

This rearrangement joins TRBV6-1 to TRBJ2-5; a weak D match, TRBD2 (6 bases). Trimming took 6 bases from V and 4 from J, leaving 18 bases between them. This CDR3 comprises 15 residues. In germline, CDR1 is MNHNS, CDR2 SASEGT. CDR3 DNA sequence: TGTGCCAGCAGCGCAGCTACGGGACTGCCAGAGACCCAGTACTTC. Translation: CASSAATGLPETQYF.

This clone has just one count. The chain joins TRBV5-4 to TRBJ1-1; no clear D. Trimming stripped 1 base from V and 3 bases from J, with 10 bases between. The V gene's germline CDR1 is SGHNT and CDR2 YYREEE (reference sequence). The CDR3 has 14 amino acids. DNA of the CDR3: TGTGCCAGCAGCTTGTTCTCGCGGGACACTGAAGCTTTCTTT. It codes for CASSLFSRDTEAFF.

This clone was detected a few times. The CDR3 is CAWKDRGHGELFF. The CDR3 nucleotides read TGTGCCTGGAAGGACAGGGGCCACGGGGAGCTGTTTTTT. The gene calls are TRBV30 and TRBJ2-2; the match to TRBD1 covers 9 bases. The CDR3 covers 13 residues. With 4 bases clipped from V and 7 bases from J, the junction kept 4 bases outside the gene matches. CDR1 is GTSNPN, CDR2 SVGIG, per germline (reference sequence).

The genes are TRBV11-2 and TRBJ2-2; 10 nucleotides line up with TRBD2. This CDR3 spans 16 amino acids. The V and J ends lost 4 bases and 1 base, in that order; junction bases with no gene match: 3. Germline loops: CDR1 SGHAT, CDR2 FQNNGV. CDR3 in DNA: TGTGCCAGCAGCTCAATAGCGGGAGGGAACACCGGGGAGCTGTTTTTT. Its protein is CASSSIAGGNTGELFF.

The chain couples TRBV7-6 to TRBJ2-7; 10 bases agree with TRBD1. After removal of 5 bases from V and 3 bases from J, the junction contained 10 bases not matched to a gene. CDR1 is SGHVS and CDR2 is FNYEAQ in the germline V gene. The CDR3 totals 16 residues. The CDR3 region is CASSIAGTGEFYEQYF. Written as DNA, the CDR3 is TGTGCCAGCAGCATCGCCGGGACAGGGGAATTCTACGAGCAGTACTTC.

The chain's CDR3 is CSVYSNNEQFF. The CDR3 coding sequence is TGCAGCGTTTACAGTAACAATGAGCAGTTCTTC. The V and J genes are TRBV29-1 and TRBJ2-1; D is unclear. From germline, CDR1 is SQVTM and CDR2 ANQGSEA. CDR3 size: 11 residues. Trimming took off 5 bases at V and 5 bases at J, with 7 bases between the two ends.

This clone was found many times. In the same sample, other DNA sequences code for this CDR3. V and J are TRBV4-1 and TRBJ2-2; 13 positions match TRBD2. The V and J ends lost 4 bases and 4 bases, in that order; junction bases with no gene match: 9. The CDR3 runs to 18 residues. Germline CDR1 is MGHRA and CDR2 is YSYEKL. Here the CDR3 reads CASSPGGLAGVGTGELFF. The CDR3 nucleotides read TGCGCCAGCAGCCCTGGCGGACTAGCGGGAGTCGGCACCGGGGAGCTGTTTTTT.

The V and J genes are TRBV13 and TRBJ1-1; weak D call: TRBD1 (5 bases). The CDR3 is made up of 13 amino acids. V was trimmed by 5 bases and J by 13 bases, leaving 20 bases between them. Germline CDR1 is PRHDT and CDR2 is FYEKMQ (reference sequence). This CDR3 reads CASSPRDGTRVFF. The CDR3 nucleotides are TGTGCCAGCAGCCCCCGGGATGGGACTAGGGTTTTCTTT.

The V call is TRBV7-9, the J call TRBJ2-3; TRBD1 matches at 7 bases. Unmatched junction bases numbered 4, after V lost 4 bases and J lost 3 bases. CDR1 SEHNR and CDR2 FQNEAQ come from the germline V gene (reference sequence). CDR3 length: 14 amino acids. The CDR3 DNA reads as TGTGCCAGCAGCTCCACACAGGGGACAGATACGCAGTATTTT. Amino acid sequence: CASSSTQGTDTQYF. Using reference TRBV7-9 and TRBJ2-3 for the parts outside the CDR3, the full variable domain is DTGVSQNPRHKITKRGQNVTFRCDPISEHNRLYWYRQTLGQGPEFLTYFQNEAQLEKSRLLSDRFSAERPKGSFSTLEIQRTEQGDSAMYLCASSSTQGTDTQYFGPGTRLTVL.

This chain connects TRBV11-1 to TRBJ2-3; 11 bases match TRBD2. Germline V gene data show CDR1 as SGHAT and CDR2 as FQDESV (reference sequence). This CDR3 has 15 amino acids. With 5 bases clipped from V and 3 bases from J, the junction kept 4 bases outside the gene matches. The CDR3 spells CASSPTSGSTDTQYF. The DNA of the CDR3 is TGTGCCAGCAGCCCTACTAGCGGGAGTACAGATACGCAGTATTTT.

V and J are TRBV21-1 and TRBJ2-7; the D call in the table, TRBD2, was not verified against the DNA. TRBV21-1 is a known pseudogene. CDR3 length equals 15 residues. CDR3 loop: CASSKSAGGPHEQYF. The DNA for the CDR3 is TGTGCCAGCAGCAAATCGGCGGGAGGGCCCCACGAGCAGTACTTC.

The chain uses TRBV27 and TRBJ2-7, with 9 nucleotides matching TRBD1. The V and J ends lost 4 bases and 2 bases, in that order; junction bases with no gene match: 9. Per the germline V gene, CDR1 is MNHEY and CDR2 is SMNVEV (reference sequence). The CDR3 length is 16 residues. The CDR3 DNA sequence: TGTGCCAGCAGTTCGCCTCTCCGGGACAGGGCCTACGAGCAGTACTTC. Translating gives CASSSPLRDRAYEQYF.

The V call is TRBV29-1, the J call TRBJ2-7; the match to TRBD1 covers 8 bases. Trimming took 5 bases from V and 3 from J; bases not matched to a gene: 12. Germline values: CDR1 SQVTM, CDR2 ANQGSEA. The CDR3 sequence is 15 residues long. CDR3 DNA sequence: TGCAGCGTTCTCCGGGCGGACAGGGCCTACTACGAGCAGTACTTC. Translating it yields CSVLRADRAYYEQYF.

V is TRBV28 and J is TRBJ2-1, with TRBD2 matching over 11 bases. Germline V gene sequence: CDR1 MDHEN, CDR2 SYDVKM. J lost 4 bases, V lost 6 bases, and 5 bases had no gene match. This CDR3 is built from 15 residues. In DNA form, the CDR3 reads TGTGCCAGCAGACGACTAGCGGGAACTTACAATGAGCAGTTCTTC. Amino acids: CASRRLAGTYNEQFF.

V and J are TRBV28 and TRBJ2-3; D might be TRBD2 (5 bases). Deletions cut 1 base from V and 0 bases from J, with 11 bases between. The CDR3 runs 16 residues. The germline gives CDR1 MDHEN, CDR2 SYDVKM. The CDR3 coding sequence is TGTGCCAGCAGTTTATATGCGGGTACTAGCACAGATACGCAGTATTTT. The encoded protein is CASSLYAGTSTDTQYF.

CDR3 sequence: CASSVSTGRREGLFF. DNA for the CDR3: TGTGCCAGCAGCGTCTCGACAGGGAGAAGGGAGGGACTGTTTTTT. The chain links TRBV9 to TRBJ1-4, with 7 bases that match TRBD1. Germline CDR1 SGDLS, CDR2 YYNGEE. V was pared by 2 bases and J by 13 bases, with 14 bases of the junction left unmatched. The CDR3 covers 15 residues.

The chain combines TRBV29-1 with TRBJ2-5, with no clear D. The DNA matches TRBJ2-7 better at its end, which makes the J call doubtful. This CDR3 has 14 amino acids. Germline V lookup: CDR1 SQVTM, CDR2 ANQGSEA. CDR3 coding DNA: TGCAGCGTTGTATACCAGAGGAGCTCCTACGAGCAGTACTTC. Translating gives CSVVYQRSSYEQYF.

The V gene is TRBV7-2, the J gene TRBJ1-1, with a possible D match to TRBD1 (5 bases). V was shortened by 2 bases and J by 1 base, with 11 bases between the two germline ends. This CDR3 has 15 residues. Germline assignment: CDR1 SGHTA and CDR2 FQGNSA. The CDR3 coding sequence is TGTGCCAGCAGCTTACGTAGAGGGGAGAACACTGAAGCTTTCTTT. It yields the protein CASSLRRGENTEAFF.

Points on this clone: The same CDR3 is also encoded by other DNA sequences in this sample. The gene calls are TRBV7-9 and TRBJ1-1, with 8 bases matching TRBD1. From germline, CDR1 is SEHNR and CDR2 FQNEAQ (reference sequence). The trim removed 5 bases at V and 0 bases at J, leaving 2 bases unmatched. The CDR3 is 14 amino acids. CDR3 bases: TGTGCCAGCAGCAAGACAGGGGTGAACACTGAAGCTTTCTTT. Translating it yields CASSKTGVNTEAFF.

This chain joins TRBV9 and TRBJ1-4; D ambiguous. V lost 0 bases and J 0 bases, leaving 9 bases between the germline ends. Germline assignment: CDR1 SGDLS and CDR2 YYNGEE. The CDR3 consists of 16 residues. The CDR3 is CASSVGSAATNEKLFF. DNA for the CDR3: TGTGCCAGCAGCGTAGGAAGCGCGGCAACTAATGAAAAACTGTTTTTT. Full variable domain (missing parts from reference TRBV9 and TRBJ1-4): DSGVTQTPKHLITATGQRVTLRCSPRSGDLSVYWYQQSLDQGLQFLIQYYNGEERAKGNILERFSAQQFPDLHSELNLSSLELGDSALYFCASSVGSAATNEKLFFGSGTQLSVL.

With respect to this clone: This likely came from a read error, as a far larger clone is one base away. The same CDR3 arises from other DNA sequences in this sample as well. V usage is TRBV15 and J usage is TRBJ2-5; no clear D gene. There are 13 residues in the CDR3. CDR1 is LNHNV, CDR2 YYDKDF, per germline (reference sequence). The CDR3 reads CATSRKYQETQYF. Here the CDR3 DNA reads TGTGCCACCAGCAGGAAGTACCAAGAGACCCAATACTTC.

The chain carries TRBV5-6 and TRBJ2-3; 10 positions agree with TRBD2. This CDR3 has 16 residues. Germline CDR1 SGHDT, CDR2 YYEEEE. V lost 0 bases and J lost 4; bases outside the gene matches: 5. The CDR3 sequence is CASSLALAGGADTQYF. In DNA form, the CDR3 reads TGTGCCAGCAGCTTGGCCTTAGCGGGAGGAGCAGATACGCAGTATTTT.

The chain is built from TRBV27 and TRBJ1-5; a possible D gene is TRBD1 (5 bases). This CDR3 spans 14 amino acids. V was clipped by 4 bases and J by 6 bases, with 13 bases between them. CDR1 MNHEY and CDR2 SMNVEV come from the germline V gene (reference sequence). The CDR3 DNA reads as TGTGCCAGCAGTTACTCCAGGGACGGTCAGCCCCAGCATTTT. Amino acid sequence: CASSYSRDGQPQHF.

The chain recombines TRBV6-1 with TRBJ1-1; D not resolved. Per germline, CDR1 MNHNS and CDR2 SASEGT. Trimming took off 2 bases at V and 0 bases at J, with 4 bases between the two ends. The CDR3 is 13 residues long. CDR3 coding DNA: TGTGCCAGCAGTGAAACCCTGAACACTGAAGCTTTCTTT. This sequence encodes CASSETLNTEAFF.

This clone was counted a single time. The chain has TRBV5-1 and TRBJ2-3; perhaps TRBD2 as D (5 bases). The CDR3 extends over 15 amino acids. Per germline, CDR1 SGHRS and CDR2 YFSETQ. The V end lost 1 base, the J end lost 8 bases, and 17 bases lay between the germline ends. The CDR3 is CASSLSSDSRGTQYF. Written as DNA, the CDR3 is TGCGCCAGCAGCTTGTCGTCTGATTCACGGGGTACGCAGTATTTT.

The CDR3 reads CASSFRTSGRAGEQYF. The CDR3 DNA follows: TGTGCCAGCAGCTTCCGGACTAGCGGGAGGGCGGGGGAGCAGTACTTC. This chain joins TRBV11-2 and TRBJ2-7, with 15 positions matching TRBD2. The germline gives CDR1 SGHAT, CDR2 FQNNGV. V trimming: 3 bases; J trimming: 7 bases; junction bases outside the gene matches: 7. CDR3 length equals 16 residues.

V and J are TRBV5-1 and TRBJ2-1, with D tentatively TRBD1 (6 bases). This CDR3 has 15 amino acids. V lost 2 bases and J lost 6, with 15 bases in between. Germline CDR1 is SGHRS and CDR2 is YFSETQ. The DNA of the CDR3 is TGCGCCAGCAGCTTAGGAGGTAGGGGGACCAATGAGCAGTTCTTC. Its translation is CASSLGGRGTNEQFF.